A single T cell receptor beta chain is shown here with its context. Profiling relied on immunoSEQ multiplex PCR, and the TCRdb table lists in-frame clones only, not all of them. Of around 62,000 clones in the sample, over 85% were seen once. This specimen comes from a study of blood T cell repertoires in COVID-19. On the study more broadly: Donors in the United States, Italy and Spain gave samples during acute or convalescent COVID-19. PBMCs, B-cell-depleted T cells, or T cells provided the cDNA or gDNA that made up the material.

The CDR3 runs 12 residues. Germline CDR1 and CDR2: LGHDT and YNNKEL (reference sequence). The V end was cut by 0 bases, the J end by 12 bases, with 11 bases between. This TCR was sampled from a man aged 65 to 85 with active COVID-19. The sequenced sample consisted of peripheral blood. The chain carries TRBV3-1 (or the pseudogene TRBV3-2) and TRBJ1-2; no clear D. As DNA, the CDR3 is TGTGCCAGCAGCCAAGATCACTACCGACACACCTTC. It codes for CASSQDHYRHTF.